What follows are 3 T cell receptor beta chains derived from one specimen sequenced in a study of cytomegalovirus exposure and HLA in healthy donors. The table came from immunoSEQ multiplex PCR; TCRdb's copy has only in-frame clones and leaves some out. The sample yields some 150,000 clones, roughly nine tenths seen once. Sequencing was carried out using PBMCs. These receptors originate from a woman aged 18-30 years in good health and CMV-seropositive.

The rearrangement joins TRBV7-2 to TRBJ2-7; D is unresolved. V lost 1 base, J lost 4 bases, and 8 bases lay in between. The CDR3 is made up of 13 amino acids. CDR1 is SGHTA, CDR2 FQGNSA, per germline. CDR3 loop: CASSLEAVYEQYF. Written as DNA, the CDR3 is TGTGCCAGCAGCTTAGAGGCGGTATACGAGCAGTACTTC.

The chain is built from TRBV5-8 and TRBJ2-5; weak D call: TRBD1 (6 bases). V was shortened by 4 bases and J by 3 bases, with 10 bases between the two germline ends. Germline V gives CDR1 SGHTS, CDR2 YDEGEE. This CDR3 has 13 residues. The CDR3 DNA sequence: TGTGCCAGCAGCCTAAGGGGGAAAGAGACCCAGTACTTC. It translates to CASSLRGKETQYF.

The V gene is TRBV13, the J gene TRBJ2-1; 10 nucleotides match TRBD1. Germline V CDR1 and CDR2: PRHDT, FYEKMQ (reference sequence). This CDR3 has 14 amino acids. The ends lost 2 bases at V and 9 bases at J; junction bases unmatched: 4. The CDR3 DNA follows: TGTGCCAGCAGCTTAAGACAGGGGGCGGTTGAGCAGTTCTTC. Encoded protein: CASSLRQGAVEQFF.